This T cell receptor beta chain was documented in a study of CD8+ T cells in alopecia areata. Turning to the study itself: The percentage of affected scalp area served as the score of severity for treated patients. Study-level findings and limits: Shared TCR sequences were less clear between patients than in mice, possibly partly from HLA diversity.

To note about this clone: The target antigen is unknown.

Documented treatment: oral pan-JAK inhibitor, 5-10 mg twice daily. Per the germline V gene, CDR1 is SQVTM and CDR2 is ANQGSEA. CDR3 length: 14 amino acids. V was clipped by 5 bases and J by 1 base, with 15 bases between them. Investigators isolated RNA and reverse transcribed it into cDNA to act as the sequencing template. Profiled with immunoSEQ multiplex PCR; TCRdb holds only in-frame clones, not every one. The top ten hold about 3.5% of the sample, which has 150,000 to 200,000 clones, 50% to 60% seen once. This rearrangement joins TRBV29-1 to TRBJ2-7, with D perhaps matching TRBD1 or TRBD2 (6 bases each). The receptor comes from a human donor with alopecia areata. The starting material was CD4+ T cells sorted from blood, obtained at week 4, from a patient treated with tofacitinib. The CDR3 coding sequence is TGCAGCGTTACCTCAGGGGCGGGATCCTACGAGCAGTACTTC. It specifies CSVTSGAGSYEQYF.